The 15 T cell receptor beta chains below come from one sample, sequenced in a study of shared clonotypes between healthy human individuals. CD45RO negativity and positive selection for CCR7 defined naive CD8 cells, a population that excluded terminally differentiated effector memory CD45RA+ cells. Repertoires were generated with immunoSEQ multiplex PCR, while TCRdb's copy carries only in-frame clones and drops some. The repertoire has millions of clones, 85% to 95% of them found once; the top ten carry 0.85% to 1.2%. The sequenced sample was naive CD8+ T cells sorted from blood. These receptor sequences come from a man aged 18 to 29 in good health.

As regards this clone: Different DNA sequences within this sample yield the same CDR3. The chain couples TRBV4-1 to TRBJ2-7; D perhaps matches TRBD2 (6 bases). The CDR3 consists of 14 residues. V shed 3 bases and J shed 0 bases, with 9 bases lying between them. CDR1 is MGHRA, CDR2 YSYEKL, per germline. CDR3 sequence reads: CASSHAGSSYEQYF. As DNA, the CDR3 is TGCGCCAGCAGCCACGCGGGGAGCTCCTACGAGCAGTACTTC.

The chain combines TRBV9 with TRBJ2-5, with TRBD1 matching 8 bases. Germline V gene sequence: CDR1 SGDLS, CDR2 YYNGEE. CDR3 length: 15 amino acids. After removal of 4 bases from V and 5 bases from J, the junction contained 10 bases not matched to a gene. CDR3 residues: CASSPSTGAFETQYF. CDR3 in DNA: TGTGCCAGCAGCCCGTCGACAGGGGCATTTGAGACCCAGTACTTC.

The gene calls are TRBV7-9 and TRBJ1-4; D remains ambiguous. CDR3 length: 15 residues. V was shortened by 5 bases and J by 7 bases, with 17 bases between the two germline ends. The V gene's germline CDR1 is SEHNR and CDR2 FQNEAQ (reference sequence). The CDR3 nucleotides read TGTGCCAGCAGCCCAGCGGTCGGAGAGGGTGAAAAACTGTTTTTT. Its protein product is CASSPAVGEGEKLFF.

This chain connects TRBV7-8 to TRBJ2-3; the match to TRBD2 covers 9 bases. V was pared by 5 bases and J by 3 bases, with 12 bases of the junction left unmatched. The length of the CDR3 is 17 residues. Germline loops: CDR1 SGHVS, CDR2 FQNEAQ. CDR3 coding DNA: TGTGCCAGCAGCGGAAGCCCCGTGCTAGCGGGGACAGATACGCAGTATTTT. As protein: CASSGSPVLAGTDTQYF.

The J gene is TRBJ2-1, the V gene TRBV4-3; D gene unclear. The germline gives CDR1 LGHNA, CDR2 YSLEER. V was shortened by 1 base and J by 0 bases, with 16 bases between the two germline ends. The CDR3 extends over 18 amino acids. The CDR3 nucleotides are TGCGCCAGCAGCCAAGCCCCCCACGGAGCGAGCTCCTACAATGAGCAGTTCTTC. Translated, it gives CASSQAPHGASSYNEQFF.

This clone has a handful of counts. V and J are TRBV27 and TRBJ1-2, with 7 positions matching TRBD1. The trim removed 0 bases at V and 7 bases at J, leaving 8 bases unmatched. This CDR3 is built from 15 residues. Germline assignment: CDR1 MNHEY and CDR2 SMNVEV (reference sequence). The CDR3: CASSLSSRDSLGYTF. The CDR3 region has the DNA TGTGCCAGCAGTTTATCGTCCCGGGACAGTCTTGGCTACACCTTC.

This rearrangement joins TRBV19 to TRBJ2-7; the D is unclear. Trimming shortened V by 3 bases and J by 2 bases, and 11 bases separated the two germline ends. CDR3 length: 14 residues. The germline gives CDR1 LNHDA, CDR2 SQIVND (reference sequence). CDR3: CASSIRPGTYEQYF. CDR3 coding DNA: TGTGCCAGTAGTATTAGACCGGGTACCTACGAGCAGTACTTC. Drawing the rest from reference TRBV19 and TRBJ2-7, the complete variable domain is DGGITQSPKYLFRKEGQNVTLSCEQNLNHDAMYWYRQDPGQGLRLIYYSQIVNDFQKGDIAEGYSVSREKKESFPLTVTSAQKNPTAFYLCASSIRPGTYEQYFGPGTRLTVT.

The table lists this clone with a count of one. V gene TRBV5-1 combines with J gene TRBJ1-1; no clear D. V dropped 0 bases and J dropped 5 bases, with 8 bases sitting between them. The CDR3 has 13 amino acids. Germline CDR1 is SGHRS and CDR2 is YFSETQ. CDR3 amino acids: CASSLAGITEAFF. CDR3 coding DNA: TGCGCCAGCAGCTTGGCTGGTATTACTGAAGCTTTCTTT. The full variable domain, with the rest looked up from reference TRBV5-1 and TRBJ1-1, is KAGVTQTPRYLIKTRGQQVTLSCSPISGHRSVSWYQQTPGQGLQFLFEYFSETQRNKGNFPGRFSGRQFSNSRSEMNVSTLELGDSALYLCASSLAGITEAFFGQGTRLTVV.

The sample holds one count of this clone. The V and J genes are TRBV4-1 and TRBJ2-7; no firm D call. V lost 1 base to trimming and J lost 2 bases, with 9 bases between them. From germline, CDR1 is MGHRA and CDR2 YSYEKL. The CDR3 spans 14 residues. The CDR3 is CASSQGGFTYEQYF. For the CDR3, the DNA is TGCGCCAGCAGCCAAGGAGGCTTCACCTACGAGCAGTACTTC.

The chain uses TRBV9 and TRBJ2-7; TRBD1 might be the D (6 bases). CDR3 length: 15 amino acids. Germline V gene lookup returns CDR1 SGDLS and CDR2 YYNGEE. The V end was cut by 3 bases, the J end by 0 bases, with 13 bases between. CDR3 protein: CASSATGSSSYEQYF. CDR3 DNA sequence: TGTGCCAGCAGCGCCACAGGGTCAAGCTCCTACGAGCAGTACTTC.

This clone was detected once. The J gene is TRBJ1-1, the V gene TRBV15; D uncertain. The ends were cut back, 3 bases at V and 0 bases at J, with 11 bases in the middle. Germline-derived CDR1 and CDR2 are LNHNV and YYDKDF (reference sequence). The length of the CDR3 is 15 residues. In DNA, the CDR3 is TGTGCCACCAGCAGTTCACTTCGACTGAACACTGAAGCTTTCTTT. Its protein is CATSSSLRLNTEAFF.

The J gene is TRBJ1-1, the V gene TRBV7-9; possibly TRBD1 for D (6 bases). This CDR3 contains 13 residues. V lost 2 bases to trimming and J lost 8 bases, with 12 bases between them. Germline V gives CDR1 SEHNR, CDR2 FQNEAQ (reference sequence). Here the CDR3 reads CASSLLGGPEAFF. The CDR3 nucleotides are TGTGCCAGCAGCTTATTAGGGGGTCCGGAAGCTTTCTTT.

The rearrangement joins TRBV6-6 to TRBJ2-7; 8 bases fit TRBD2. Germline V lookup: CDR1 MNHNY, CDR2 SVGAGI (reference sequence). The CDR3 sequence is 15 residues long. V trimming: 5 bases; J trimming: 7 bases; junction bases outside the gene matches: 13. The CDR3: CASSTSSGHRGEQYF. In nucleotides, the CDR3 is TGTGCCAGCAGTACATCTAGCGGGCACCGCGGGGAGCAGTACTTC.

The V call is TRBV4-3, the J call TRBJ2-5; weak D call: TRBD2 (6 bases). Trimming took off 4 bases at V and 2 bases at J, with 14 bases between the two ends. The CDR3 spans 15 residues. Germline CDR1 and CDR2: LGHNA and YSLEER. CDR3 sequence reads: CASSLSGVGQETQYF. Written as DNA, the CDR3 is TGCGCCAGCAGCCTCTCGGGGGTGGGACAAGAGACCCAGTACTTC.

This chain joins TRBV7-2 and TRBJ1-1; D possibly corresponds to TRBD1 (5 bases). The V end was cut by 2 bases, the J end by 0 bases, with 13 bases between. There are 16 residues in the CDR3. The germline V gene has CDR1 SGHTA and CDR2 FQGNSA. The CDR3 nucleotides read TGTGCCAGCAGCTTAAGCGGGGAGGGGATGAACACTGAAGCTTTCTTT. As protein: CASSLSGEGMNTEAFF.